A selection of T cell receptor beta chains follows, all from one sample in a study of blood T cell repertoires in COVID-19. Clones were sequenced by immunoSEQ multiplex PCR, and TCRdb holds only the in-frame ones, with some missing. The table includes approximately 200,000 clones, roughly 90% detected once. Sequencing was carried out using PBMCs or T cells enriched from blood (not recorded which). The receptors here all came from a woman between 25 and 40 years old who had been exposed to COVID-19. CDR3s include the opening cysteine and the closing phenylalanine or tryptophan. Fields, in order: CDR3 length, clone size, V gene, D gene, J gene, CDR3 DNA, CDR3 protein. D genes are given only for firm matches. Size values are once, few and many counts, or a class for expanded clones, and some rows have none.

>15|.|TRBV7-8|TRBD1|TRBJ2-7
TGTGCCAGCAGCTCCGACGACAGGGGGGCCTACGAGCAGTACTTC
CASSSDDRGAYEQYF
>17|.|TRBV18|TRBD2|TRBJ2-7
TGTGCCAGCTCACCGCTCGGTGGGAGCGGGGGGGCCCGGGAGCAGTACTTC
CASSPLGGSGGAREQYF
>15|.|TRBV7-9|TRBD1|TRBJ2-7
TGTGCCAGCAGCTTAGCGGGGACAGGGGGCTACGAGCAGTACTTC
CASSLAGTGGYEQYF
>17|.|TRBV4-1|TRBD1|TRBJ2-2
TGCGCCAGCAGCCAAGATCATCAGACAGGGGCCGCCGGGGAGCTGTTTTTT
CASSQDHQTGAAGELFF
>14|.|TRBV19|TRBD1|TRBJ1-2
TGTGCCAGTAGTCCAGGGGGTGATAACTATGGCTACACCTTC
CASSPGGDNYGYTF
>14|.|TRBV2|TRBD2|TRBJ2-3
TGTGCCAGCAGTGTAGCGGGGAGGGCAGATACGCAGTATTTT
CASSVAGRADTQYF
>16|.|TRBV3-1/TRBV3-2|TRBD1|TRBJ1-2
TGTGCCAGCGCCAAATCGGAGAGGGGACAGGGGTATGGCTACACCTTC
CASAKSERGQGYGYTF
>13|few|TRBV2|.|TRBJ2-7
TGTGCCAGCATGAGGGGACTGACCTACGAGCAGTACTTC
CASMRGLTYEQYF
>16|.|TRBV6-1|TRBD1|TRBJ1-2
TGTGCCAGCAGTGAAACCCGGACAGGGGCTAACTATGGCTACACCTTC
CASSETRTGANYGYTF
>15|.|TRBV19|TRBD1|TRBJ1-3
TGTGCCAGTAGCCGCCAACAGGGGTCTGGAAACACCATATATTTT
CASSRQQGSGNTIYF
>14|.|TRBV29-1|.|TRBJ2-3
TGCAGCGTTAATAGCGGACTGGGCACAGATACGCAGTATTTT
CSVNSGLGTDTQYF
>14|.|TRBV20-1|.|TRBJ1-2
TGCAGTGCTAGTGTTCAGGGGCTTGGGTGGGACTACACCTTC
CSASVQGLGWDYTF
>14|.|TRBV6-5|TRBD1|TRBJ1-2
TGTGCCAGCACTCCACATGACAGGGACTATGGCTACACCTTC
CASTPHDRDYGYTF
>14|.|TRBV30|.|TRBJ2-7
TGTGCCTGGAGTGTTTCCGCGGGGCTGAGCGAGCAGTACTTC
CAWSVSAGLSEQYF
>15|.|TRBV5-1|TRBD1|TRBJ1-1
TGCGCCAGCAGCTTTAAAGAGGGGGCCAACACTGAAGCTTTCTTT
CASSFKEGANTEAFF
>14|.|TRBV18|.|TRBJ1-6
TGTGCCAGCTCACCACAGGGGGATGATTCACCCCTCCACTTT
CASSPQGDDSPLHF
>15|.|TRBV5-6|.|TRBJ2-3
TGTGCCAGCAGCACCTTGAAGGGGCTGGGAGATACGCAGTATTTT
CASSTLKGLGDTQYF
>16|.|TRBV11-3|TRBD1|TRBJ2-1
TGTGCCAGCAGCAACTGGGACAGGGGTTCCTACAATGAGCAGTTCTTC
CASSNWDRGSYNEQFF
>14|.|TRBV7-2|TRBD1|TRBJ1-5
TGTGCCAGCAGCAATAGACAGGGGAGTCAGCCCCAGCATTTT
CASSNRQGSQPQHF
>15|once|TRBV2|TRBD2|TRBJ2-3
TGTGCCAGCAGACCCGGGACTAGAAAGCAGGATACGCAGTATTTT
CASRPGTRKQDTQYF
>15|.|TRBV19|TRBD1|TRBJ1-6
TGTGCCAGTAGTCCCGACAGGGGCGGTAATTCACCCCTCCACTTT
CASSPDRGGNSPLHF
>16|.|TRBV5-1|.|TRBJ1-1
TGCGCCAGCAGCTTGGGGGCAGTCAGGTTGAACACTGAAGCTTTCTTT
CASSLGAVRLNTEAFF
>15|.|TRBV19|.|TRBJ1-5
TGTGCCAGTAGCCACCGGAGGGAACTCAATCAGCCCCAGCATTTT
CASSHRRELNQPQHF
>14|.|TRBV2|.|TRBJ2-3
TGTGCCAGCAGCACTGGGAGCACCACAGATACGCAGTATTTT
CASSTGSTTDTQYF
>13|.|TRBV30|TRBD1|TRBJ1-1
TGTGCCTGGAGCAGACAGGGGAACACTGAAGCTTTCTTT
CAWSRQGNTEAFF
>15|.|TRBV19|.|TRBJ2-7
TGTGCCAGTAGTATAGCGGGGGAGCAAGTCTACGAGCAGTACTTC
CASSIAGEQVYEQYF
>13|.|TRBV10-3|.|TRBJ1-1
TGTGCCGTTGCCTCAGGGTTGGACACTGAAGCTTTCTTT
CAVASGLDTEAFF
>16|.|TRBV3-1/TRBV3-2|TRBD1|TRBJ2-3
TGTGCCAGCAGCCGAGCCGGGACAGGGGGCACAGATACGCAGTATTTT
CASSRAGTGGTDTQYF
>15|.|TRBV3-1/TRBV3-2|.|TRBJ1-3
TGTGCCAGCAGCCCTACGGGGTTCTCTGGAAACACCATATATTTT
CASSPTGFSGNTIYF
>12|.|TRBV3-1/TRBV3-2|.|TRBJ2-7
TGTGCCAGCAGCCACGGTCGCTACGAGCAGTACTTC
CASSHGRYEQYF
>13|.|TRBV5-1|.|TRBJ2-2
TGCGCCAGCAGCTTAAGACAGATTGGGGAGCTGTTTTTT
CASSLRQIGELFF
>15|.|TRBV5-1|.|TRBJ2-2
TGCGCCAGCAGCTTGGAACAGGGTGGAACCGGGGAGCTGTTTTTT
CASSLEQGGTGELFF
>15|few|TRBV5-1|.|TRBJ1-2
TGCGCCAGCAGCTTGGTTGGAGGGGAGGGTTTTGGCTACACCTTC
CASSLVGGEGFGYTF
>13|.|TRBV7-2|TRBD2|TRBJ2-5
TGTGCCAGCAGCTTCGGGGGGGGAGAGACCCAGTACTTC
CASSFGGGETQYF
>14|.|TRBV20-1|.|TRBJ1-5
TGCAGTGCTAGTTCAACGGGGGGCGGGCAGCCCCAGCATTTT
CSASSTGGGQPQHF
>15|.|TRBV6-5|.|TRBJ1-3
TGTGCCAGCAGTCGCAACAGAGCCTCTGGAAACACCATATATTTT
CASSRNRASGNTIYF
>12|.|TRBV7-2|TRBD2|TRBJ2-3
TGTGCCACTAGCGGGGGGGCCCGGACGCAGTATTTT
CATSGGARTQYF
>15|.|TRBV4-2|.|TRBJ1-5
TGTGCCAGCAGCCAAGACCCAACGGGAAATCAGCCCCAGCATTTT
CASSQDPTGNQPQHF